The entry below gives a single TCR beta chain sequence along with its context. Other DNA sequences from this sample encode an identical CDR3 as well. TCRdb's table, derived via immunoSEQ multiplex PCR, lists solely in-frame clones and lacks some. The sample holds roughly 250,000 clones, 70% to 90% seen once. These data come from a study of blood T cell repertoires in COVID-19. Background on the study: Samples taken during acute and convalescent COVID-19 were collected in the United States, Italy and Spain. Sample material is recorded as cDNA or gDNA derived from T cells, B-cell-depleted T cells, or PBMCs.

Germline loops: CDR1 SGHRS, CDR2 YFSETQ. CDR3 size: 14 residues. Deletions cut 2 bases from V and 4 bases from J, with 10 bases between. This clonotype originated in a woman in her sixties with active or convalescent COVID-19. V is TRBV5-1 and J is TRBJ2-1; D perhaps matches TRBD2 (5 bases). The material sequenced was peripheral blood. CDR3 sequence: CASSFGLTYNEQFF. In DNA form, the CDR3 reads TGCGCCAGCAGCTTTGGACTTACATACAATGAGCAGTTCTTC.